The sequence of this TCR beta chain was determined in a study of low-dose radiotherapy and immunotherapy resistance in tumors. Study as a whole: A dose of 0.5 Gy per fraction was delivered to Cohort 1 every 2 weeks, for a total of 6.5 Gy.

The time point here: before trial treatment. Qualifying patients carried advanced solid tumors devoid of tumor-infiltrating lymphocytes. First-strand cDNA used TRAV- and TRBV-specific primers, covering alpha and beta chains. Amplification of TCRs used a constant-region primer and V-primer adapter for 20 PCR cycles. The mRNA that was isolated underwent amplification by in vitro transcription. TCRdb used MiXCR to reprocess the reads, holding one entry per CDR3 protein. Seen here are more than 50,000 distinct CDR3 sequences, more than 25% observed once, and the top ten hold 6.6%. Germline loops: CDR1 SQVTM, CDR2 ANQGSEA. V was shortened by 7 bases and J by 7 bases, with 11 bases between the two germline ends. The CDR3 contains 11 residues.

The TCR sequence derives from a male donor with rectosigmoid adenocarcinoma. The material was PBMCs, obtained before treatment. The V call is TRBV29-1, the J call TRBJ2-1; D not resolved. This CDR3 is CSAPKANEQFF. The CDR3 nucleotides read TGCAGCGCCCCGAAGGCAAATGAGCAGTTCTTC.